The text below deals with one TCR beta chain. The antigen remains undetermined. Other DNA sequences of this sample code for an identical CDR3. The data were produced by immunoSEQ multiplex PCR, yet TCRdb's version contains in-frame clones alone and is incomplete. This sample has roughly 200,000 clones, with around 70% found just once. This sample is part of a study of cytotoxic CD8 clonotypes in ibrutinib-treated CLL. The overall study: Investigators collected response samples after a median 12 months of treatment, range 6 to 36. There were, on average, approximately 260,000 productive templates and 80,000 to 100,000 productive rearrangements per sample.

Study-level findings and limits: Sampling times, which were not matched between the groups, differed between sustained-remission patients and progressing patients. Once treatment began, public clonotypes, which were uncommon, contracted or stayed stable.

This material consisted of PBMCs, taken after 24 months of ibrutinib treatment. This sequence was found in a human donor with chronic lymphocytic leukemia.

CDR3 region: CASSPPASSYEQYF. The DNA for the CDR3 is TGTGCCAGCTCACCACCTGCTAGTTCTTACGAGCAGTACTTC. The chain combines TRBV18 with TRBJ2-7, with unresolved D. The V gene lost 0 bases and the J gene lost 4 bases, with 10 bases spanning the gap. The CDR3 has 14 amino acids. CDR1 is KGHSH, CDR2 LQKENI, per germline. Together with reference TRBV18 and TRBJ2-7, the CDR3 gives the full variable domain: NAGVMQNPRHLVRRRGQEARLRCSPMKGHSHVYWYRQLPEEGLKFMVYLQKENIIDESGMPKERFSAEFPKEGPSILRIQQVVRGDSAAYFCASSPPASSYEQYFGPGTRLTVT.